The sample holds one count of the clone carrying this T cell receptor (beta chain). With 4 bases removed from V and 8 bases from J, the gap between germline ends came to 18 bases. The CDR3 extends over 16 amino acids. Germline V lookup: CDR1 SEHNR, CDR2 FQNEAQ (reference sequence). This entry is derived from a study of T cell responses to AZD1222 COVID-19 vaccine. Produced via immunoSEQ multiplex PCR; TCRdb's table is partial and in-frame only. Of roughly 170,000 clones in the sample, about 91% are singletons; the top ten hold under 2.5%. The specimen was peripheral blood, collected on day 0 of AZD1222 vaccination. The clonotype comes from an adult in good health. The chain carries TRBV7-9 and TRBJ1-6; the D gene is possibly TRBD1 (5 bases). The CDR3 loop reads CASSSTGRQPDSPLHF. The CDR3 DNA sequence: TGTGCCAGCAGCTCAACTGGTCGACAGCCAGATTCACCCCTCCACTTT.